The 26 T cell receptor beta chains presented below share a single source sample, sequenced in a study of T-cell memory formation after mild COVID-19. TCRdb re-analysed the 5' RACE reads in MiXCR, keeping a single row per CDR3 protein. The table includes 410,000 or so distinct CDR3 sequences, less than 25% detected once. Sequencing used PBMCs or a T cell subset sorted from them (not recorded which). Every receptor here comes from an adult woman who had mild COVID-19 (a few samples of this study predate the infection). Cell type and time point are not known.

Of note for this clonotype: A much larger clone is a single base away; this may be a read error. This chain uses TRBV3-1 with TRBJ2-1, with a weak D call TRBD2 (5 bases). Germline V gives CDR1 LGHDT, CDR2 YNNKEL (reference sequence). The CDR3 has 14 amino acids. The germline V and J ends were trimmed by 10 bases and 4 bases, with 17 bases remaining between them. The CDR3 DNA reads TGTGCCACGAGAGCTAGCTGGGAATACAATGAGCAGTTCTTC. This sequence encodes CATRASWEYNEQFF.

The chain uses TRBV5-1 and TRBJ2-1, with D possibly TRBD1 on 6 matching bases. The CDR3 extends over 13 amino acids. Trimming removed 5 bases at V and 4 bases at J, with 10 bases between. Per the germline V gene, CDR1 is SGHRS and CDR2 is YFSETQ. CDR3 sequence reads: CASSRGGYNEQFF. As DNA, the CDR3 is TGCGCCAGCAGTCGAGGGGGATACAATGAGCAGTTCTTC.

V gene TRBV4-1 combines with J gene TRBJ2-7; D is ambiguous. The germline V gene encodes CDR1 MGHRA and CDR2 YSYEKL. Trimming took 0 bases from V and 4 from J, leaving 13 bases between them. This CDR3 is 15 amino acids long. The CDR3 protein is CASSQERATTYEQYF. For the CDR3, the DNA is TGCGCCAGCAGCCAAGAAAGGGCGACCACTTACGAGCAGTACTTC.

This clonotype was seen at least ten times. The J gene is TRBJ2-7, the V gene TRBV12-3 or TRBV12-4, with 10 nucleotides matching TRBD2. This CDR3 spans 13 amino acids. Trimming removed 5 bases from V and 4 bases from J; junction bases left unmatched: 2. The DNA of the CDR3 is TGTGCCAGCAGTAGCGGGGGGGTGTACGAGCAGTACTTC. It encodes CASSSGGVYEQYF.

This clonotype was found a few times. V usage is TRBV9 and J usage is TRBJ2-5; D is tentatively TRBD1 or TRBD2 (6 bases each). There are 15 residues in the CDR3. V was pared by 0 bases and J by 5 bases, with 14 bases between. Per the germline V gene, CDR1 is SGDLS and CDR2 is YYNGEE. This CDR3 is CASSVVTGAGETQYF. CDR3 bases: TGTGCCAGCAGCGTAGTGACGGGGGCCGGGGAGACCCAGTACTTC. Full variable domain (remainder filled in from reference TRBV9 and TRBJ2-5): DSGVTQTPKHLITATGQRVTLRCSPRSGDLSVYWYQQSLDQGLQFLIQYYNGEERAKGNILERFSAQQFPDLHSELNLSSLELGDSALYFCASSVVTGAGETQYFGPGTRLLVL.

The chain combines TRBV6-2 or TRBV6-3 with TRBJ1-1; 9 bases line up with TRBD1. The V gene end was trimmed by 0 bases and the J gene end by 4 bases; junction bases not matched to a gene: 3. In germline, CDR1 is MNHEY, CDR2 SVGEGT. The CDR3 sequence is 15 residues long. For the CDR3, the DNA is TGTGCCAGCAGTTACTCGCTGACAGGGGGCACTGAAGCTTTCTTT. This gives the protein CASSYSLTGGTEAFF.

This clonotype was counted between two and nine times. This sequence joins TRBV5-1 and TRBJ2-1; 8 bases line up with TRBD2. The CDR3 covers 14 residues. Germline lookup yields CDR1 SGHRS and CDR2 YFSETQ. V gave up 6 bases and J gave up 0 bases; unmatched junction bases: 2. The CDR3 DNA follows: TGCGCCAGCAAAACTAGCGGCTCCTACAATGAGCAGTTCTTC. It encodes CASKTSGSYNEQFF.

Concerning this clonotype itself: With a much larger clone just one base away, this may be a read error. The gene calls are TRBV2 and TRBJ1-1; perhaps TRBD1 as D (6 bases). The CDR3 has 12 residues. The V and J ends lost 3 bases and 4 bases respectively, with 6 bases between them. CDR1 is SNHLY, CDR2 FYNNEI, per germline. The CDR3 region has the DNA TGTGCCAGCAGTGACAGGGGCACTGAAGCTTTCTTT. Protein: CASSDRGTEAFF. The entire variable domain, with the rest obtained from reference TRBV2 and TRBJ1-1, is as follows: EPEVTQTPSHQVTQMGQEVILRCVPISNHLYFYWYRQILGQKVEFLVSFYNNEISEKSEIFDDQFSVERPDGSNFTLKIRSTKLEDSAMYFCASSDRGTEAFFGQGTRLTVV.

This clonotype was observed at least ten times. CDR3 protein: CATSDPAGGPFLAQETQYF. In nucleotides, the CDR3 is TGTGCCACCAGTGATCCAGCGGGGGGGCCTTTTTTGGCACAAGAGACCCAGTACTTC. V and J are TRBV24-1 and TRBJ2-5; 10 bases are a match to TRBD2. This CDR3 contains 19 residues. J was trimmed by 2 bases and V by 3 bases; bases with no gene match: 14. Germline V gene sequence: CDR1 KGHDR, CDR2 SFDVKD.

This clonotype was observed a few times. The chain couples TRBV2 to TRBJ1-1; D is perhaps TRBD1 (5 bases). The germline V and J ends were trimmed by 2 bases and 1 base, with 11 bases remaining between them. Looked up from germline, CDR1 is SNHLY and CDR2 is FYNNEI. This CDR3 region has 15 residues. CDR3 nucleotides: TGTGCCAGCAGTGAACGGGGACGGAAGAACACTGAAGCTTTCTTT. Translation gives CASSERGRKNTEAFF.

This clonotype was picked up a small number of times. The V and J genes are TRBV30 and TRBJ2-1; D may be TRBD1 or TRBD2 (5 bases each). Germline V gene lookup returns CDR1 GTSNPN and CDR2 SVGIG (reference sequence). CDR3 length equals 12 residues. V was shortened by 0 bases and J by 16 bases, with 16 bases between the two germline ends. The CDR3 reads CAWSVRDGPQFF. The CDR3, as DNA: TGTGCCTGGAGTGTACGGGACGGCCCTCAATTCTTC.

This clonotype was picked up a small number of times. The CDR3 sequence: CASSRSAGRGSSYEQYF. In DNA form, the CDR3 reads TGTGCCAGCAGCAGGTCCGCTGGTCGCGGAAGCTCCTACGAGCAGTACTTC. The gene calls are TRBV6-2 or TRBV6-3 and TRBJ2-7; D gene ambiguous. The germline CDR1 and CDR2 sequences are MNHEY and SVGEGT. CDR3 length equals 17 residues. V lost 6 bases and J lost 0, with 21 bases in between.

The table lists this clonotype with a few counts. V and J are TRBV6-5 and TRBJ2-2; the D is unclear. V lost 7 bases, J lost 7 bases, and 7 bases lay in between. Germline V gene lookup returns CDR1 MNHEY and CDR2 SVGAGI. This CDR3 contains 11 residues. CDR3 coding DNA: TGTGCCAGCACACGGAGCGGGGAGCTGTTTTTT. This codes for CASTRSGELFF.

V is TRBV6-1 and J is TRBJ2-5; 8 bases match TRBD1. CDR1 is MNHNS, CDR2 SASEGT, per germline. V gave up 10 bases and J gave up 0 bases; unmatched junction bases: 10. CDR3 length: 15 residues. The CDR3 here is CATASGTGNQETQYF. The CDR3 DNA reads TGTGCCACCGCCTCCGGGACAGGCAACCAAGAGACCCAGTACTTC.

V usage is TRBV24-1 and J usage is TRBJ2-3; possibly TRBD1 or TRBD2 for D (5 bases each). Per germline, CDR1 KGHDR and CDR2 SFDVKD. CDR3 length: 16 residues. Trimming took 2 bases from V and 2 from J, leaving 13 bases between them. For the CDR3, the DNA is TGTGCCACCAGTGATTCCCGACGGGGCCACACAGATACGCAGTATTTT. It translates to CATSDSRRGHTDTQYF.

The J gene is TRBJ1-1, the V gene TRBV12-3 or TRBV12-4, with unresolved D. The germline V and J ends were trimmed by 1 base and 7 bases, with 4 bases remaining between them. CDR3 size: 11 residues. This CDR3 is CASSLVREAFF. The DNA of the CDR3 is TGTGCCAGCAGTTTAGTCCGTGAAGCTTTCTTT.

This chain links TRBV7-9 with TRBJ1-4, with D possibly TRBD1 on 5 matching bases. V was shortened by 0 bases and J by 6 bases, with 14 bases between the two germline ends. Germline V gives CDR1 SEHNR, CDR2 FQNEAQ (reference sequence). This CDR3 is 16 amino acids long. The DNA for the CDR3 is TGTGCCAGCAGCTTAGCGACAGCGTCCGAGGATGAAAAACTGTTTTTT. Protein product: CASSLATASEDEKLFF.

This clonotype was counted many times. This chain connects TRBV7-9 to TRBJ2-3; D is perhaps TRBD2 (5 bases). The ends were cut back, 7 bases at V and 2 bases at J, with 13 bases in the middle. The CDR3 has 14 residues. CDR1 SEHNR and CDR2 FQNEAQ come from the germline V gene (reference sequence). CDR3 DNA sequence: TGTGCCAGCATCACCGGGGTCCACACAGATACGCAGTATTTT. Its protein is CASITGVHTDTQYF. Full variable domain (missing parts from reference TRBV7-9 and TRBJ2-3): DTGVSQNPRHKITKRGQNVTFRCDPISEHNRLYWYRQTLGQGPEFLTYFQNEAQLEKSRLLSDRFSAERPKGSFSTLEIQRTEQGDSAMYLCASITGVHTDTQYFGPGTRLTVL.

In its sample, this clonotype was seen once. The J gene is TRBJ1-3, the V gene TRBV30; no firm D call. V was clipped by 3 bases and J by 0 bases, with 15 bases between them. CDR3 length: 16 amino acids. Germline CDR1 reads GTSNPN; CDR2 reads SVGIG (reference sequence). CDR3 residues: CAWSRALSSSGNTIYF. Here the CDR3 DNA reads TGTGCCTGGAGCCGTGCCCTTAGTAGCTCTGGAAACACCATATATTTT.

CDR3 region: CASSLRAYDRGGEQFF. CDR3 bases: TGCGCCAGCAGCTTGAGGGCCTACGACAGGGGCGGAGAGCAGTTCTTC. The rearrangement links TRBV5-1 to TRBJ2-1; 8 positions match TRBD1. The germline V gene encodes CDR1 SGHRS and CDR2 YFSETQ. The CDR3 runs to 16 residues. The V segment lost 1 base and the J segment 10 bases; nucleotides outside the gene matches: 13.

This clonotype was counted only a few times. In DNA, the CDR3 is TGCGCCAGCAGCGAAGGACTAGCGGCGGAGCAGTTCTTC. Translated: CASSEGLAAEQFF. The genes are TRBV5-1 and TRBJ2-1; 10 bases agree with TRBD2. The CDR3 consists of 13 residues. With 4 bases clipped from V and 10 bases from J, the junction kept 5 bases outside the gene matches. Per the germline V gene, CDR1 is SGHRS and CDR2 is YFSETQ.

The V gene is TRBV5-1, the J gene TRBJ1-2; tentative D call: TRBD1 (5 bases). The length of the CDR3 is 13 residues. V lost 0 bases to trimming and J lost 9 bases, with 12 bases between them. The germline CDR1 and CDR2 sequences are SGHRS and YFSETQ. The CDR3 sequence: CASSLEGSRCYTF. For the CDR3, the DNA is TGCGCCAGCAGCTTGGAGGGGTCGCGGTGCTACACCTTC.

The chain carries TRBV7-2 and TRBJ2-3, with D possibly matching TRBD1 (5 bases). Per the germline V gene, CDR1 is SGHTA and CDR2 is FQGNSA. The V end was cut by 3 bases, the J end by 6 bases, with 19 bases between. The CDR3 runs 16 residues. CDR3 in amino acids: CASSFFLAGMGDTQYF. CDR3 DNA sequence: TGTGCCAGCAGCTTTTTTCTCGCAGGGATGGGCGATACGCAGTATTTT.

The rearrangement uses TRBV12-3 or TRBV12-4 and TRBJ1-1; D is perhaps TRBD1 (5 bases). The CDR3 is 17 residues long. V was shortened by 1 base and J by 3 bases, with 18 bases between the two germline ends. The CDR3 nucleotides read TGTGCCAGCAGTTTAGTGAAAGGGGAACCGAGGGACACTGAAGCTTTCTTT. As protein: CASSLVKGEPRDTEAFF.

This clonotype was counted between two and nine times. This CDR3 reads CASSLLAGLETQYF. The DNA of the CDR3 is TGTGCCAGCAGCTTATTGGCGGGCCTAGAGACCCAGTACTTC. The chain employs TRBV7-8 and TRBJ2-5; the D gene is possibly TRBD2 (5 bases). The germline CDR1 and CDR2 sequences are SGHVS and FQNEAQ. CDR3 length equals 14 residues. V was cut by 2 bases and J by 4 bases, with 11 bases left in between.

The V call is TRBV19, the J call TRBJ2-1; no firm D call. Germline V gene sequence: CDR1 LNHDA, CDR2 SQIVND (reference sequence). CDR3 length: 15 residues. Trimming took 7 bases from V and 7 from J, leaving 20 bases between them. This CDR3 reads CASNGGSAPRNEQFF. As DNA, the CDR3 is TGTGCCAGTAATGGTGGAAGCGCTCCCAGGAATGAGCAGTTCTTC.